The next 9 T cell receptor beta chains were all read from a single sample in a study of blood T cell repertoires in COVID-19. Measured with immunoSEQ multiplex PCR; TCRdb has only the in-frame clones, and not every one. There are under 20,000 clones in the sample; about three quarters occur only once, and approximately 8.4% lies in the top ten. The sequenced sample consisted of peripheral blood. These receptors were taken from a man aged 55-75 years with acute or convalescent COVID-19.

The chain links TRBV19 to TRBJ1-2; 7 bases align to TRBD1. The CDR3 runs 15 residues. With V trimmed by 4 bases and J by 1 base, 6 bases remained unmatched. In germline, CDR1 is LNHDA, CDR2 SQIVND (reference sequence). CDR3 amino acids: CASSRTGTDNYGYTF. CDR3 bases: TGTGCCAGTAGTAGAACCGGGACAGATAACTATGGCTACACCTTC.

The rearrangement links TRBV13 to TRBJ1-1; 7 nucleotides line up with TRBD1. In germline, CDR1 is PRHDT, CDR2 FYEKMQ (reference sequence). V gave up 6 bases and J gave up 1 base; unmatched junction bases: 2. The CDR3 runs to 13 residues. The CDR3 DNA reads TGTGCCAGCAGTACAGGGGCGAACACTGAAGCTTTCTTT. It specifies CASSTGANTEAFF.

The chain is built from TRBV6-2 or TRBV6-3 and TRBJ2-7, with D possibly matching TRBD2 (5 bases). This CDR3 region has 13 residues. The germline V gene has CDR1 MNHEY and CDR2 SVGEGT. V lost 5 bases and J 2 bases, leaving 10 bases between the germline ends. The CDR3 DNA sequence: TGTGCCAGCAGTAAACGGACTCCCTACGAGCAGTACTTC. This encodes CASSKRTPYEQYF.

This rearrangement joins TRBV29-1 to TRBJ1-1; possible D gene TRBD1, 6 bases. CDR3 length: 12 residues. Trimming pared 5 bases from V and 9 bases from J, leaving 16 bases between. CDR1 SQVTM and CDR2 ANQGSEA come from the germline V gene. The DNA for the CDR3 is TGCAGCGTTTCGCCTGGGGGCACAAAAGCTTTCTTT. It is translated as CSVSPGGTKAFF.

This clone was counted a few times. The V gene is TRBV28, the J gene TRBJ2-7, with D possibly TRBD1 on 5 matching bases. The CDR3 consists of 14 residues. CDR1 MDHEN and CDR2 SYDVKM come from the germline V gene. Trimming shortened V by 5 bases and J by 6 bases, and 17 bases separated the two germline ends. CDR3 in amino acids: CASSQDRDLIEQYF. The DNA for the CDR3 is TGTGCCAGCAGTCAAGACAGAGACTTAATCGAGCAGTACTTC. The whole variable domain, remainder taken from reference TRBV28 and TRBJ2-7, is DVKVTQSSRYLVKRTGEKVFLECVQDMDHENMFWYRQDPGLGLRLIYFSYDVKMKEKGDIPEGYSVSREKKERFSLILESASTNQTSMYLCASSQDRDLIEQYFGPGTRLTVT.

The chain couples TRBV6-5 to TRBJ2-6; possibly TRBD1 for D (5 bases). Trimming cost V 4 bases and J 0 bases, with 10 bases left between them. Per germline, CDR1 MNHEY and CDR2 SVGAGI. This CDR3 is 16 amino acids long. DNA for the CDR3: TGTGCCAGCAGTTCCAAGGGGTTCTCTGGGGCCAACGTCCTGACTTTC. Its protein product is CASSSKGFSGANVLTF.

The chain carries TRBV29-1 and TRBJ2-1; the match to TRBD1 covers 8 bases. The CDR3 has 15 residues. Germline CDR1 SQVTM, CDR2 ANQGSEA. The V gene end was trimmed by 1 base and the J gene end by 1 base; junction bases not matched to a gene: 3. The CDR3 DNA follows: TGCAGCGTTGAAGGGTGGACAGGGTCCTACAATGAGCAGTTCTTC. It translates to CSVEGWTGSYNEQFF.

The V gene is TRBV9, the J gene TRBJ2-5; a weak D match, TRBD1 (5 bases). CDR3 size: 16 residues. The V end lost 0 bases, the J end lost 2 bases, and 14 bases lay between the germline ends. The germline V gene encodes CDR1 SGDLS and CDR2 YYNGEE. The CDR3 is CASSVALRQNQETQYF. CDR3 DNA: TGTGCCAGCAGCGTAGCCCTTAGACAGAATCAAGAGACCCAGTACTTC.

The V and J genes are TRBV18 and TRBJ1-5; 8 bases line up with TRBD1. This CDR3 comprises 14 residues. The germline gives CDR1 KGHSH, CDR2 LQKENI. Trimming cost V 6 bases and J 2 bases; bases outside gene matches: 3. The CDR3 loop is CASSLDRGNQPQHF. The DNA of the CDR3 is TGTGCCAGCTCGTTGGACAGGGGCAATCAGCCCCAGCATTTT.